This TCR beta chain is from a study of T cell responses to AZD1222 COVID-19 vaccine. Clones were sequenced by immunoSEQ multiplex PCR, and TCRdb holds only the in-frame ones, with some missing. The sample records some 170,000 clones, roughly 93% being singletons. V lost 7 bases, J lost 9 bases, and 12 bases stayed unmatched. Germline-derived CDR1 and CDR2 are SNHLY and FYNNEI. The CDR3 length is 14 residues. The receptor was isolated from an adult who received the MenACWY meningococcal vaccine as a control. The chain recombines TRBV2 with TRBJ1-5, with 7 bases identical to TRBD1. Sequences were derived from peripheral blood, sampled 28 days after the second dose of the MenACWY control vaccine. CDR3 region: CASNEGQPSGPQHF. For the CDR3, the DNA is TGTGCCAGCAACGAGGGACAGCCTTCAGGGCCCCAGCATTTT.